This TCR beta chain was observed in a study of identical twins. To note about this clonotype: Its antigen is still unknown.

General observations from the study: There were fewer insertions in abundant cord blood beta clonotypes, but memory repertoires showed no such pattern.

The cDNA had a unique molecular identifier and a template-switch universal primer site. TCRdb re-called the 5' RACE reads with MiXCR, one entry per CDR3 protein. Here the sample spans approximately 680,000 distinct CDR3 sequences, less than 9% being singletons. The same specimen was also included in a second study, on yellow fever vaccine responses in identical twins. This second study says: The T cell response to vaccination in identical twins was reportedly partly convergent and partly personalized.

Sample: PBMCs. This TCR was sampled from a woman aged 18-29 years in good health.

The CDR3 is CAIAGQGAYYNEQFF. The CDR3 DNA follows: TGTGCCATCGCGGGACAGGGGGCGTACTACAATGAGCAGTTCTTC. This sequence joins TRBV10-3 and TRBJ2-1; 12 positions agree with TRBD1. This CDR3 region has 15 residues. J gave up 3 bases and V 8 bases, and 5 bases lay outside the gene matches. Germline V gives CDR1 ENHRY, CDR2 SYGVKD.